The TCR beta chain under discussion was sequenced for a study of blood T cell repertoires in COVID-19. Turning to the study itself: Samples of COVID-19 (acute and convalescent) were obtained from the United States, Italy and Spain. T cells, B-cell-depleted T cells, or PBMCs supplied cDNA or gDNA.

The repertoire was sequenced with immunoSEQ multiplex PCR; TCRdb's copy has only in-frame clones and lacks some. The table includes roughly 280,000 clones, around 92% detected once. Individuals drawn from 24 US areas were roughly 18 to 100 years old. Cohort allocation depended upon clinical history that participants reported. This clonotype was obtained from a woman between 55 and 75 years old who had recovered from COVID-19. Sequencing was carried out using PBMCs or T cells enriched from blood (not recorded which).

The CDR3, as DNA: TGTGCCAGCAGCCAGGGACTAGCGGGGTTCTACGAGCAGTACTTC. Translation gives CASSQGLAGFYEQYF. The chain is built from TRBV3-1 (or the pseudogene TRBV3-2) and TRBJ2-7, with TRBD2 identical over 13 bases. The germline CDR1 and CDR2 sequences are LGHDT and YNNKEL (reference sequence). The CDR3 sequence is 15 residues long. J was trimmed by 3 bases and V by 3 bases; bases with no gene match: 2.